What follows are 14 T cell receptor beta chains derived from one specimen sequenced in a study of OX40 agonist ivuxolimab in advanced cancers. Sequencing used immunoSEQ multiplex PCR; TCRdb keeps in-frame clones, though not all of them. The sample comprises about 31,000 clones, around 87% of which are singletons, and roughly 25% rests with the top ten. The input for sequencing was CD4+ or CD8+ T cells sorted from blood, taken in a trial of the OX40 agonist ivuxolimab. The receptors here all came from an adult with an advanced solid tumor such as melanoma, head and neck, liver or kidney cancer.

The J gene is TRBJ2-2, the V gene TRBV19, with TRBD1 matching 10 bases. The ends lost 8 bases at V and 0 bases at J; junction bases unmatched: 6. The CDR3 is 16 amino acids. Looked up from germline, CDR1 is LNHDA and CDR2 is SQIVND (reference sequence). The CDR3 is CASGDRGKTNTGELFF. In nucleotides, the CDR3 is TGTGCCAGTGGGGACAGGGGAAAAACGAACACCGGGGAGCTGTTTTTT.

The V and J genes are TRBV5-4 and TRBJ1-2; TRBD1 matches at 10 bases. The junction had 7 bases not matched to a gene; V was cut back by 0 bases and J by 11 bases. CDR3 length: 14 amino acids. Germline values: CDR1 SGHNT, CDR2 YYREEE (reference sequence). Here the CDR3 reads CASSLGSGQGFYTF. CDR3 in DNA: TGTGCCAGCAGCTTGGGATCGGGACAGGGGTTTTACACCTTC.

The chain combines TRBV7-2 with TRBJ1-1; D call uncertain. Germline V CDR1 and CDR2: SGHTA, FQGNSA. The CDR3 spans 11 residues. Trimming pared 5 bases from V and 6 bases from J, leaving 7 bases between. The CDR3 spells CASSLTPEAFF. The DNA for the CDR3 is TGTGCCAGCAGCCTAACCCCTGAAGCTTTCTTT. Using reference TRBV7-2 and TRBJ1-1 for the parts outside the CDR3, the full variable domain is GAGVSQSPSNKVTEKGKDVELRCDPISGHTALYWYRQSLGQGLEFLIYFQGNSAPDKSGLPSDRFSAERTGGSVSTLTIQRTQQEDSAVYLCASSLTPEAFFGQGTRLTVV.

This chain uses TRBV5-1 with TRBJ2-2, with 8 positions matching TRBD2. The V segment lost 0 bases and the J segment 7 bases; nucleotides outside the gene matches: 8. The length of the CDR3 is 16 residues. Looked up from germline, CDR1 is SGHRS and CDR2 is YFSETQ. CDR3: CASSLVLTSEGGELFF. CDR3 bases: TGCGCCAGCAGCTTGGTGTTGACTAGCGAGGGCGGGGAGCTGTTTTTT.

The chain recombines TRBV6-5 with TRBJ2-7, with D possibly TRBD1 on 5 matching bases. V was pared by 6 bases and J by 2 bases, with 8 bases between. Per the germline V gene, CDR1 is MNHEY and CDR2 is SVGAGI. This CDR3 has 12 residues. The CDR3 protein is CASSRTPYEQYF. The CDR3 region has the DNA TGTGCCAGCAGCAGGACACCCTACGAGCAGTACTTC.

This clone appeared once. The chain carries TRBV5-5 and TRBJ2-7, with D hard to call. Germline CDR1 and CDR2: SGHKS and YYEKEE (reference sequence). The V gene lost 2 bases and the J gene lost 0 bases, with 9 bases spanning the gap. The CDR3 contains 14 residues. The CDR3 region is CASSLLPSSYEQYF. In DNA form, the CDR3 reads TGTGCCAGCAGCTTATTGCCGAGCTCCTACGAGCAGTACTTC.

The rearrangement uses TRBV4-1 and TRBJ2-5; TRBD2 agrees at 7 bases. CDR3 length: 15 residues. Germline V gene lookup returns CDR1 MGHRA and CDR2 YSYEKL. The junction had 7 bases not matched to a gene; V was cut back by 2 bases and J by 4 bases. In nucleotides, the CDR3 is TGCGCCAGCAGCCAAACTAGCGCCCGGGGAGAGACCCAGTACTTC. It is translated as CASSQTSARGETQYF.

J is TRBJ2-5 and V is TRBV5-1; 10 bases are a match to TRBD1. Looked up from germline, CDR1 is SGHRS and CDR2 is YFSETQ. J gave up 5 bases and V 6 bases, and 13 bases lay outside the gene matches. CDR3 length: 16 residues. CDR3 sequence reads: CASTGTGAIGGETQYF. The CDR3 DNA is TGCGCCAGCACCGGGACAGGGGCTATTGGAGGGGAGACCCAGTACTTC.

The V gene is TRBV5-4, the J gene TRBJ2-5; perhaps TRBD2 as D (5 bases). V was trimmed by 0 bases and J by 5 bases, leaving 17 bases between them. Per the germline V gene, CDR1 is SGHNT and CDR2 is YYREEE (reference sequence). There are 16 residues in the CDR3. This CDR3 reads CASSLAERRAGETQYF. The CDR3 nucleotides read TGTGCCAGCAGCTTGGCCGAGCGGCGGGCCGGCGAGACCCAGTACTTC. Full variable domain (rest looked up from reference TRBV5-4 and TRBJ2-5): ETGVTQSPTHLIKTRGQQVTLRCSSQSGHNTVSWYQQALGQGPQFIFQYYREEENGRGNFPPRFSGLQFPNYSSELNVNALELDDSALYLCASSLAERRAGETQYFGPGTRLLVL.

The chain carries TRBV2 and TRBJ2-5; possibly TRBD1 or TRBD2 for D (5 bases each). The CDR3 contains 13 residues. Germline lookup yields CDR1 SNHLY and CDR2 FYNNEI. V was shortened by 6 bases and J by 3 bases, with 11 bases between the two germline ends. CDR3 in DNA: TGTGCCAGCAGCTCCCTGGGGGAAGAGACCCAGTACTTC. As protein: CASSSLGEETQYF.

This chain uses TRBV4-2 with TRBJ2-2; D is possibly TRBD1 or TRBD2 (5 bases each). The V and J ends lost 0 bases and 2 bases respectively, with 7 bases between them. This CDR3 has 15 residues. From germline, CDR1 is LGHNA and CDR2 YNFKEQ. CDR3 DNA sequence: TGTGCCAGCAGCCAAGAGGGGGACAACACCGGGGAGCTGTTTTTT. Protein: CASSQEGDNTGELFF.

The chain combines TRBV28 with TRBJ1-1; D is undetermined. Looked up from germline, CDR1 is MDHEN and CDR2 is SYDVKM. The V end was cut by 6 bases, the J end by 2 bases, with 16 bases between. The CDR3 totals 15 residues. The CDR3 nucleotides read TGTGCCAGCAGAACACGCATTCCCGGAAACACTGAAGCTTTCTTT. Its translation is CASRTRIPGNTEAFF.

The chain recombines TRBV5-1 with TRBJ2-3; 8 bases map to TRBD1. Per germline, CDR1 SGHRS and CDR2 YFSETQ. J lost 0 bases, V lost 6 bases, and 3 bases had no gene match. The CDR3 sequence is 14 residues long. The CDR3, as DNA: TGCGCCAGCAACCGGGACAGGAGCACAGATACGCAGTATTTT. This translates into CASNRDRSTDTQYF.

The CDR3 nucleotides read TGTGCCAGTAGTATAGATGCGCAAAGCTCCTACAATGAGCAGTTCTTC. It encodes CASSIDAQSSYNEQFF. V gene TRBV19 combines with J gene TRBJ2-1; no clear D. V lost 0 bases and J lost 0, with 9 bases in between. Germline V gene data show CDR1 as LNHDA and CDR2 as SQIVND (reference sequence). The CDR3 consists of 16 residues. Looking up the rest from reference TRBV19 and TRBJ2-1 gives the full variable domain: DGGITQSPKYLFRKEGQNVTLSCEQNLNHDAMYWYRQDPGQGLRLIYYSQIVNDFQKGDIAEGYSVSREKKESFPLTVTSAQKNPTAFYLCASSIDAQSSYNEQFFGPGTRLTVL.